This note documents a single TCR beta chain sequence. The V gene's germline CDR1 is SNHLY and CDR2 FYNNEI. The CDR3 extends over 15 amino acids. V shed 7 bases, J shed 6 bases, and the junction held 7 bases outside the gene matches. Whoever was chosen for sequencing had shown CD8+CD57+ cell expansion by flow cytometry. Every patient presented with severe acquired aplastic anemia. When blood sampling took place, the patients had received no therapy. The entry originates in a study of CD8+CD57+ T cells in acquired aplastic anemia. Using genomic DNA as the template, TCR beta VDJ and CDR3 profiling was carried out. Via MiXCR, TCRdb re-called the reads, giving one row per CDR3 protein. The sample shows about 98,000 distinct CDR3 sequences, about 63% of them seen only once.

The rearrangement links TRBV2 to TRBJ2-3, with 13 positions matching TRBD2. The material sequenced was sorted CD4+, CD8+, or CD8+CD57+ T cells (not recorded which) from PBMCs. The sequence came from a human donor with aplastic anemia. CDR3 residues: CASTPGLAGLDTQYF. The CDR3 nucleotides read TGTGCCAGCACGCCGGGACTAGCGGGGTTGGATACGCAGTATTTT.